Below, 27 T cell receptor beta chains from the same sample are listed, as sequenced in a study of T cells in localized non-small cell lung cancer. Repertoires were generated with immunoSEQ multiplex PCR, while TCRdb's copy carries only in-frame clones and drops some. There are some 22,000 clones in the sample; approximately 91% occur only once, and approximately 24% lies in the top ten. Sequenced here: PBMCs, sampled before any cancer treatment. These receptor sequences come from a man aged 35-69 years with stage II squamous cell lung carcinoma.

The V call is TRBV4-1, the J call TRBJ2-2; maybe TRBD2 (6 bases). The CDR3 is 13 amino acids. Germline CDR1 MGHRA, CDR2 YSYEKL. V was trimmed by 5 bases and J by 7 bases, leaving 11 bases between them. CDR3 sequence (DNA): TGCGCCAGCAGCTTAGGCGGGGACGGGGAGCTGTTTTTT. Its protein product is CASSLGGDGELFF.

This clone was seen just once. The chain recombines TRBV30 with TRBJ1-2; 8 nucleotides agree with TRBD1. CDR3 size: 17 residues. CDR1 is GTSNPN, CDR2 SVGIG, per germline (reference sequence). With V trimmed by 5 bases and J by 5 bases, 19 bases remained unmatched. The CDR3 sequence is CAWGPPGQAVGGYGYTF. CDR3 nucleotides: TGTGCCTGGGGGCCCCCGGGACAGGCCGTCGGGGGATATGGCTACACCTTC.

The chain is built from TRBV7-7 and TRBJ1-1; D gene uncertain. Germline V CDR1 and CDR2: SSHAT, FNYEAQ (reference sequence). The CDR3 is made up of 13 amino acids. V lost 4 bases to trimming and J lost 0 bases, with 6 bases between them. In DNA, the CDR3 is TGTGCCAGCAGCTCTCAGATGAACACTGAAGCTTTCTTT. Protein product: CASSSQMNTEAFF.

This clone was recorded only once. The gene calls are TRBV18 and TRBJ2-5, with 8 positions matching TRBD2. The end of the DNA fits TRBJ2-7 better, so the J call may be wrong. This CDR3 has 15 amino acids. CDR1 and CDR2 from the germline V gene are KGHSH and LQKENI. CDR3 bases: TGTGCCAGCTCGCGACTACTAGCGGATATCTACGAGCAGTACTTC. It translates to CASSRLLADIYEQYF.

This clone was picked up one time. The chain joins TRBV30 to TRBJ2-2; either TRBD1 or TRBD2 may fit D (6 bases each). The CDR3 has 15 amino acids. V was shortened by 5 bases and J by 4 bases, with 17 bases between the two germline ends. Germline assignment: CDR1 GTSNPN and CDR2 SVGIG (reference sequence). This CDR3 reads CAWRRGGLFTGELFF. The CDR3 DNA follows: TGTGCCTGGCGACGAGGGGGACTTTTCACCGGGGAGCTGTTTTTT.

This sequence joins TRBV7-6 and TRBJ2-3; maybe TRBD2 (5 bases). Trimming stripped 1 base from V and 6 bases from J, with 8 bases between. Germline V gene lookup returns CDR1 SGHVS and CDR2 FNYEAQ. There are 13 residues in the CDR3. The CDR3 here is CASSLGRSDTQYF. DNA for the CDR3: TGTGCCAGCAGCTTAGGGAGGTCGGATACGCAGTATTTT.

The V and J genes are TRBV6-5 and TRBJ2-1, with TRBD2 identical over 11 bases. The V segment lost 5 bases and the J segment 2 bases; nucleotides outside the gene matches: 2. Germline loops: CDR1 MNHEY, CDR2 SVGAGI. The CDR3 has 15 residues. CDR3 coding DNA: TGTGCCAGCAGTACGACTAGCGGGGCCTACAATGAGCAGTTCTTC. Protein sequence: CASSTTSGAYNEQFF.

J is TRBJ2-7 and V is TRBV14; D is perhaps TRBD2 (5 bases). V lost 1 base and J 7 bases, leaving 17 bases between the germline ends. This CDR3 contains 15 residues. CDR1 and CDR2 (germline): SGHDN, FVKESK. The CDR3 region is CASSQVGERLREQYF. CDR3 DNA: TGTGCCAGCAGCCAAGTTGGAGAAAGACTACGGGAGCAGTACTTC. The variable domain in full, completed from reference TRBV14 and TRBJ2-7, reads EAGVTQFPSHSVIEKGQTVTLRCDPISGHDNLYWYRRVMGKEIKFLLHFVKESKQDESGMPNNRFLAERTGGTYSTLKVQPAELEDSGVYFCASSQVGERLREQYFGPGTRLTVT.

The gene calls are TRBV5-6 and TRBJ1-2, with 9 positions matching TRBD1. This CDR3 has 15 residues. The trim removed 1 base at V and 7 bases at J, leaving 8 bases unmatched. Germline V lookup: CDR1 SGHDT, CDR2 YYEEEE. The CDR3 sequence is CASSLLGTGNRGYTF. The CDR3 bases are TGTGCCAGCAGCTTGTTAGGGACAGGGAATCGTGGCTACACCTTC.

The chain couples TRBV19 to TRBJ2-3; 11 nucleotides align to TRBD2. The CDR3 is made up of 15 amino acids. The germline V gene has CDR1 LNHDA and CDR2 SQIVND (reference sequence). Trimming cost V 3 bases and J 6 bases; bases outside gene matches: 5. CDR3 nucleotides: TGTGCCAGTAGTATCAATAGCGGGGGGGCCGATACGCAGTATTTT. This gives the protein CASSINSGGADTQYF.

The chain uses TRBV29-1 and TRBJ2-7, with a tentative D call TRBD2 (5 bases). The CDR3 runs 12 residues. Germline CDR1 and CDR2: SQVTM and ANQGSEA. V was pared by 6 bases and J by 5 bases, with 14 bases between. CDR3 DNA: TGCAGCGTCGCCCCTGACTACGACGAGCAGTACTTC. Protein: CSVAPDYDEQYF.

The rearrangement joins TRBV6-6 to TRBJ2-3, with 7 bases identical to TRBD2. Trimming at V came to 6 bases and at J to 4 bases, leaving 10 bases not matched to a gene. The CDR3 has 15 amino acids. Looked up from germline, CDR1 is MNHNY and CDR2 is SVGAGI (reference sequence). This CDR3 reads CASSRERDRADTQYF. In DNA, the CDR3 is TGTGCCAGCAGCCGAGAGCGGGACCGCGCAGATACGCAGTATTTT.

Remarks on this clone: Other DNA sequences in the sample encode the same CDR3. V is TRBV7-9 and J is TRBJ2-7; D is undetermined. V lost 1 base and J 2 bases, leaving 9 bases between the germline ends. CDR1 and CDR2 (germline): SEHNR, FQNEAQ (reference sequence). CDR3 size: 14 residues. CDR3: CASSLGQKTYEQYF. In nucleotides, the CDR3 is TGTGCCAGCAGCTTAGGGCAGAAAACCTACGAGCAGTACTTC. Full variable domain (remainder filled in from reference TRBV7-9 and TRBJ2-7): DTGVSQNPRHKITKRGQNVTFRCDPISEHNRLYWYRQTLGQGPEFLTYFQNEAQLEKSRLLSDRFSAERPKGSFSTLEIQRTEQGDSAMYLCASSLGQKTYEQYFGPGTRLTVT.

V usage is TRBV7-2 and J usage is TRBJ2-5; D is possibly TRBD2 (6 bases). The CDR3 length is 13 residues. Germline CDR1 SGHTA, CDR2 FQGNSA. The V and J ends lost 3 bases and 2 bases respectively, with 7 bases between them. CDR3: CASSLRGQETQYF. CDR3 sequence (DNA): TGTGCCAGCAGCTTGCGGGGTCAAGAGACCCAGTACTTC. The complete variable domain, with remaining parts taken from reference TRBV7-2 and TRBJ2-5, reads GAGVSQSPSNKVTEKGKDVELRCDPISGHTALYWYRQSLGQGLEFLIYFQGNSAPDKSGLPSDRFSAERTGGSVSTLTIQRTQQEDSAVYLCASSLRGQETQYFGPGTRLLVL.

The chain combines TRBV5-1 with TRBJ2-2; D may be TRBD1 (5 bases). Germline V gene lookup returns CDR1 SGHRS and CDR2 YFSETQ. The germline V and J ends were trimmed by 0 bases and 6 bases, with 15 bases remaining between them. The CDR3 extends over 16 amino acids. CDR3 protein: CASSLGGSVMAGELFF. In nucleotides, the CDR3 is TGCGCCAGCAGCTTGGGGGGCTCTGTTATGGCCGGGGAGCTGTTTTTT.

The gene calls are TRBV18 and TRBJ2-2; D call uncertain. Germline loops: CDR1 KGHSH, CDR2 LQKENI. V was trimmed by 3 bases and J by 2 bases, leaving 4 bases between them. The CDR3 extends over 13 amino acids. The CDR3 here is CASSPPNTGELFF. CDR3 bases: TGTGCCAGCTCACCCCCAAACACCGGGGAGCTGTTTTTT.

V and J are TRBV5-6 and TRBJ1-2, with a possible D match to TRBD1 (5 bases). Germline V gene data show CDR1 as SGHDT and CDR2 as YYEEEE. The V end was cut by 2 bases, the J end by 4 bases, with 12 bases between. The CDR3 covers 14 residues. CDR3 in amino acids: CASSFDDSPYGYTF. For the CDR3, the DNA is TGTGCCAGCAGCTTTGACGACAGCCCCTATGGCTACACCTTC.

CDR3 region: CASSLVRMGSNQPQHF. The DNA of the CDR3 is TGTGCCAGCAGCTTAGTAAGAATGGGAAGCAATCAGCCCCAGCATTTT. The chain couples TRBV7-9 to TRBJ1-5; D unclear. Germline CDR1 reads SEHNR; CDR2 reads FQNEAQ (reference sequence). Trimming stripped 1 base from V and 1 base from J, with 11 bases between. The CDR3 loop spans 16 amino acids. Drawing the rest from reference TRBV7-9 and TRBJ1-5, the complete variable domain is DTGVSQNPRHKITKRGQNVTFRCDPISEHNRLYWYRQTLGQGPEFLTYFQNEAQLEKSRLLSDRFSAERPKGSFSTLEIQRTEQGDSAMYLCASSLVRMGSNQPQHFGDGTRLSIL.

The rearrangement links TRBV25-1 to TRBJ1-1; D ambiguous. This CDR3 is 14 amino acids long. The V end was cut by 1 base, the J end by 0 bases, with 6 bases between. Germline V gene lookup returns CDR1 MGHDK and CDR2 SYGVNS. The CDR3 spells CASSELGMNTEAFF. In DNA form, the CDR3 reads TGTGCCAGCAGTGAATTGGGTATGAACACTGAAGCTTTCTTT.

The chain uses TRBV19 and TRBJ1-2; D might be TRBD1 (5 bases). V was pared by 1 base and J by 2 bases, with 8 bases between. The CDR3 totals 14 residues. The germline gives CDR1 LNHDA, CDR2 SQIVND (reference sequence). CDR3: CASSIVGENYGYTF. CDR3 DNA sequence: TGTGCCAGTAGTATAGTGGGGGAGAACTATGGCTACACCTTC.

This clone was detected only once. This likely reflects a read error, since a far larger clone is one base away. It is unclear where the CDR3 begins or ends on the DNA, so no DNA is shown, and the CDR3 is as TCRdb lists it. At the DNA level, this CDR3 is encoded by other sequences in the same sample as well. The CDR3 here is CASTFGPGFGEQYF. The chain uses TRBV6-5 and TRBJ2-7; TRBD2, the table's D call, was not compared with the DNA. From its first to its last residue, the CDR3 has 14 amino acids. Germline lookup yields CDR1 MNHEY and CDR2 SVGAGI.

The CDR3 nucleotides are TGTGCCAGCAGTTTAGGGGGTATAGCTTTCTTT. Amino acid sequence: CASSLGGIAFF. The chain has TRBV27 and TRBJ1-1; D perhaps matches TRBD1 (5 bases). CDR3 length: 11 residues. Germline-derived CDR1 and CDR2 are MNHEY and SMNVEV (reference sequence). Deletions cut 2 bases from V and 10 bases from J, with 8 bases between.

The gene calls are TRBV28 and TRBJ1-2; D remains unclear. CDR3 length: 13 residues. Per the germline V gene, CDR1 is MDHEN and CDR2 is SYDVKM. V lost 6 bases and J lost 8, with 16 bases in between. The CDR3 region is CASRLTSLGGYTF. In DNA, the CDR3 is TGTGCCAGCAGACTTACGAGCCTCGGGGGCTACACCTTC.

The rearrangement uses TRBV14 and TRBJ2-5; D might be TRBD1 (6 bases). V was cut by 4 bases and J by 4 bases, with 22 bases left in between. This CDR3 comprises 17 residues. CDR1 and CDR2 from the germline V gene are SGHDN and FVKESK. The CDR3 bases are TGTGCCAGCAGCCCGGGACACCTCTTGGGGGTCCCAGAGACCCAGTACTTC. Its translation is CASSPGHLLGVPETQYF. The entire variable domain, with the rest obtained from reference TRBV14 and TRBJ2-5, is as follows: EAGVTQFPSHSVIEKGQTVTLRCDPISGHDNLYWYRRVMGKEIKFLLHFVKESKQDESGMPNNRFLAERTGGTYSTLKVQPAELEDSGVYFCASSPGHLLGVPETQYFGPGTRLLVL.

This clone was detected only once. V usage is TRBV13 and J usage is TRBJ1-1; no definite D call. V gave up 2 bases and J gave up 7 bases, with 14 bases separating them. The CDR3 extends over 14 amino acids. CDR1 PRHDT and CDR2 FYEKMQ come from the germline V gene (reference sequence). The DNA for the CDR3 is TGTGCCAGCAGCTTATTTTCGGCCTCTAATGAAGCTTTCTTT. As protein: CASSLFSASNEAFF.

The chain combines TRBV7-9 with TRBJ1-4; 8 bases agree with TRBD1. Germline CDR1 and CDR2: SEHNR and FQNEAQ (reference sequence). Germline trimming cut 6 bases from V and 10 bases from J; bases unmatched to any gene: 10. The CDR3 covers 14 residues. The CDR3 sequence is CASSIGTGRGKLFF. CDR3 nucleotide sequence: TGTGCCAGCAGTATCGGGACAGGTCGTGGAAAACTGTTTTTT.

V usage is TRBV6-5 and J usage is TRBJ2-5; TRBD2 aligns across 9 bases. Germline CDR1 reads MNHEY; CDR2 reads SVGAGI. CDR3 length equals 15 residues. The junction had 11 bases not matched to a gene; V was cut back by 7 bases and J by 5 bases. CDR3 in amino acids: CASTRAGGWGETQYF. CDR3 bases: TGTGCCAGCACCCGAGCGGGGGGCTGGGGGGAGACCCAGTACTTC.